This paragraph covers one T cell receptor (beta chain) sequence. The record originates from a study of blood T cell repertoires in COVID-19. Overall study: Collection of acute and convalescent COVID-19 samples took place in the United States, Italy and Spain. PBMCs, B-cell-depleted T cells, or T cells provided the cDNA or gDNA that made up the material.

J lost 6 bases, V lost 0 bases, and 8 bases had no gene match. This CDR3 comprises 15 residues. Germline CDR1 and CDR2: SEHNR and FQNEAQ (reference sequence). Per the original data handling: Reference gene primer amplification gave estimated nucleated cell counts. Profiling relied on immunoSEQ multiplex PCR, and the TCRdb table lists in-frame clones only, not all of them. Clone size and the V and J calls come from that table; the DNA yielded D and trimming. The table has 90,000 to 110,000 clones, approximately 72% seen once. The chain links TRBV7-9 to TRBJ2-7, with TRBD1 identical over 7 bases. The TCR originated in an older woman with acute or convalescent COVID-19. Sequencing input: peripheral blood. The CDR3: CASSLALAGGVEQYF. Here the CDR3 DNA reads TGTGCCAGCAGCTTAGCTCTGGCAGGGGGTGTCGAGCAGTACTTC.